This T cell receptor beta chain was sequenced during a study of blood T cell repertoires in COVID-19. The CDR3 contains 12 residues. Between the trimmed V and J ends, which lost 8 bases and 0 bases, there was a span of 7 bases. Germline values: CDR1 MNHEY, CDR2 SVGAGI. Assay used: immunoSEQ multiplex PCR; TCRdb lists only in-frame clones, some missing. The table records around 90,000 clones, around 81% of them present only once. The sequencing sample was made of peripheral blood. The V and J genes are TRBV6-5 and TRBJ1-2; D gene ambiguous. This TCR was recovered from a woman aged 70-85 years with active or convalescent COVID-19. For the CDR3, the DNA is TGTGCCAGCGGTCTAGCTAACTATGGCTACACCTTC. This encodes CASGLANYGYTF.